A single sample is the source of the 25 T cell receptor beta chains below, sequenced in a study of T cells expressing NK-cell markers. Reprocessing the 5' RACE reads, TCRdb reports a single entry for every CDR3 protein and omits DNA. This sample contains more than 250,000 distinct CDR3 sequences. The material sequenced was blood T cells: a sorted CD56 or NKG2C T cell subset, CD4+ or CD8+ T cells, or bulk PBMC T cells (not recorded which). The receptors here all came from a young man in good health.

The chain employs TRBV15 and TRBJ1-2; TCRdb's D call of TRBD1 is untestable without DNA. The germline gives CDR1 LNHNV, CDR2 YYDKDF (reference sequence). The CDR3 contains 17 residues. CDR3 residues: CATSRDMVRGRGYGYTF.

J is TRBJ2-4 and V is TRBV10-3; TCRdb reports TRBD1, a call that lacks DNA to check it against. CDR3 length: 15 residues. Germline-derived CDR1 and CDR2 are ENHRY and SYGVKD. CDR3 sequence: CAISETGLAKNIQYF.

This chain joins TRBV10-2 and TRBJ2-1. The CDR3 totals 16 residues. Per the germline V gene, CDR1 is WSHSY and CDR2 is SAAADI. The CDR3 region is CASRETAPSSYNEQFF.

The chain joins TRBV7-2 to TRBJ2-7; the TRBD1 assignment by TCRdb is unverifiable without DNA. The CDR3 totals 14 residues. The germline gives CDR1 SGHTA, CDR2 FQGNSA. The CDR3 is CASSLKTGGIGQYF.

Here the CDR3 reads CASSPLAGEYETQYF. The chain uses TRBV7-8 and TRBJ2-5; the TCRdb call, TRBD2, lacks DNA for checking. Germline V gene lookup returns CDR1 SGHVS and CDR2 FQNEAQ. This CDR3 contains 15 residues.

The V and J genes are TRBV5-1 and TRBJ2-3. The CDR3 runs 14 residues. Germline V lookup: CDR1 SGHRS, CDR2 YFSETQ. The CDR3 loop reads CASSSRPGTDTQYF.

The chain recombines TRBV27 with TRBJ2-7. CDR3 length: 14 amino acids. Germline V gene sequence: CDR1 MNHEY, CDR2 SMNVEV (reference sequence). Here the CDR3 reads CASSFLDQSYEQYF.

This sequence joins TRBV12-3 or TRBV12-4 and TRBJ1-1; checking the TCRdb D call of TRBD1 is not possible without DNA. This CDR3 region has 14 residues. CDR3 sequence reads: CASTDDRGGTEAFF.

V and J are TRBV25-1 and TRBJ2-3; TCRdb gives TRBD1 as the D gene, but with no DNA this cannot be confirmed. CDR3 length: 21 amino acids. Germline assignment: CDR1 MGHDK and CDR2 SYGVNS. The CDR3 here is CASSGIRGRNRGVGWTDTQYF.

The rearrangement joins TRBV20-1 to TRBJ2-1; TCRdb returns TRBD2, unconfirmable since there is no DNA. CDR3 length: 14 residues. Germline CDR1 reads DFQATT; CDR2 reads SNEGSKA (reference sequence). This chain's CDR3 is CSASSGLAVREQFF.

J is TRBJ2-3 and V is TRBV18; lacking DNA, the TRBD1 call made by TCRdb goes unchecked. The CDR3 sequence is 16 residues long. Germline V gene lookup returns CDR1 KGHSH and CDR2 LQKENI. CDR3: CASSPTTGPRTDTQYF.

The chain links TRBV21-1 to TRBJ2-1; checking the TCRdb D call of TRBD1 is not possible without DNA. TRBV21-1 is designated a pseudogene. This CDR3 spans 16 amino acids. The CDR3 reads CASSNEHRLLYNEQFF.

This sequence joins TRBV6-1 and TRBJ2-1; with no DNA, the TCRdb D assignment of TRBD1 cannot be verified. The CDR3 covers 14 residues. Germline-derived CDR1 and CDR2 are MNHNS and SASEGT. The CDR3 spells CASRSRDRKNEQFF.

The chain employs TRBV20-1 and TRBJ2-7; TCRdb selects TRBD2, and the lack of DNA leaves this call unchecked. Germline V gives CDR1 DFQATT, CDR2 SNEGSKA (reference sequence). The CDR3 totals 16 residues. Here the CDR3 reads CSARDWVVAKTYEQYF.

The chain couples TRBV24-1 to TRBJ2-6; the TCRdb call, TRBD1, lacks DNA for checking. Germline V gene data show CDR1 as KGHDR and CDR2 as SFDVKD. The CDR3 is 18 residues long. This CDR3 is CATSDGTRGVSGANVLTF.

The rearrangement joins TRBV10-3 to TRBJ1-1; the TCRdb D gene call, TRBD1, has no DNA to confirm it. The CDR3 is 12 amino acids. Germline lookup yields CDR1 ENHRY and CDR2 SYGVKD. CDR3 sequence reads: CAIGTGDTEAFF.

The chain carries TRBV12-3 or TRBV12-4 and TRBJ1-4. The CDR3 runs to 14 residues. CDR3 loop: CASSLREGNEKLFF.

This rearrangement joins TRBV5-1 to TRBJ2-5; TCRdb's D call, TRBD1, is unchecked because there is no DNA. Germline CDR1 reads SGHRS; CDR2 reads YFSETQ. The CDR3 has 15 residues. This CDR3 reads CASSLAGQGQETQYF.

The chain is built from TRBV7-9 and TRBJ2-1; TCRdb outputs TRBD1, but without DNA this stays unchecked. CDR1 and CDR2 from the germline V gene are SEHNR and FQNEAQ (reference sequence). The CDR3 runs to 12 residues. CDR3 sequence: CASRTRAGEQFF.

The genes are TRBV10-3 and TRBJ2-1; TCRdb selects TRBD2, and the lack of DNA leaves this call unchecked. The CDR3 runs to 16 residues. In germline, CDR1 is ENHRY, CDR2 SYGVKD. The chain's CDR3 is CAISPTSGRDWDEQFF.

The V gene is TRBV10-3, the J gene TRBJ1-1; TCRdb picks TRBD1, but there is no DNA to check that call. The germline V gene has CDR1 ENHRY and CDR2 SYGVKD. The CDR3 contains 13 residues. CDR3 in amino acids: CAISELRGSEAFF.

The chain employs TRBV6-5 and TRBJ1-1; the D call of TRBD1 rests on TCRdb alone, since no DNA is present to check it. The length of the CDR3 is 15 residues. Per the germline V gene, CDR1 is MNHEY and CDR2 is SVGAGI. This chain's CDR3 is CASSYLSGRNTEAFF.

CDR3 protein: CASSELPQSYNEQFF. The chain is built from TRBV25-1 and TRBJ2-1. This CDR3 region has 15 residues. CDR1 and CDR2 from the germline V gene are MGHDK and SYGVNS.

The chain carries TRBV11-3 and TRBJ2-1; TCRdb indicates TRBD2, and absent DNA this call remains unverified. The CDR3 consists of 15 residues. Germline assignment: CDR1 SGHNT and CDR2 YENEEA. The CDR3: CASSPGLAGMYEQFF. Full variable domain (missing parts from reference TRBV11-3 and TRBJ2-1): EAGVVQSPRYKIIEKKQPVAFWCNPISGHNTLYWYLQNLGQGPELLIRYENEEAVDDSQLPKDRFSAERLKGVDSTLKIQPAELGDSAVYLCASSPGLAGMYEQFFGPGTRLTVL.

This chain uses TRBV10-3 with TRBJ2-3; TCRdb gives TRBD1 as the D gene, but with no DNA this cannot be confirmed. The length of the CDR3 is 13 residues. Germline V CDR1 and CDR2: ENHRY, SYGVKD. CDR3 sequence reads: CAIRRGGEDTQYF.